Below are 27 T cell receptor beta chains sequenced from a single sample in a study of cytomegalovirus exposure and HLA in healthy donors. Primers: 60 Vbeta forward and 13 Jbeta reverse. Generated by immunoSEQ multiplex PCR, the TCRdb table keeps only in-frame clones and is missing some. The sample has about 160,000 clones, about 75% seen once. The sequenced sample consisted of PBMCs. These receptors came from a male donor in good health and CMV-seropositive.

This clone occurred once. This chain links TRBV7-9 with TRBJ1-1, with 8 bases that match TRBD1. With V trimmed by 5 bases and J by 4 bases, 9 bases remained unmatched. CDR1 is SEHNR, CDR2 FQNEAQ, per germline (reference sequence). The CDR3 is 15 residues long. CDR3 in amino acids: CASSLGQGSSTEAFF. The CDR3 DNA reads TGTGCCAGCAGCCTCGGACAGGGAAGTTCCACTGAAGCTTTCTTT.

V is TRBV2 and J is TRBJ2-7; 11 bases are a match to TRBD1. The germline V gene has CDR1 SNHLY and CDR2 FYNNEI. The CDR3 runs 14 residues. The ends lost 1 base at V and 7 bases at J; junction bases unmatched: 3. Here the CDR3 reads CASSEGTGGREQYF. The CDR3 coding sequence is TGTGCCAGCAGTGAAGGGACAGGGGGCAGGGAGCAGTACTTC.

In its sample, this clone was seen a few times. The rearrangement links TRBV7-9 to TRBJ1-1; D is uncertain. Trimming stripped 7 bases from V and 0 bases from J, with 15 bases between. The CDR3 is made up of 15 amino acids. Germline V lookup: CDR1 SEHNR, CDR2 FQNEAQ (reference sequence). CDR3 sequence (DNA): TGTGCCAGCACCCCGTCTCAAGGAGTGAACACTGAAGCTTTCTTT. The encoded protein is CASTPSQGVNTEAFF.

In this sample, this clone turned up a few times. V is TRBV9 and J is TRBJ1-3; no clear D. V lost 0 bases and J 1 base, leaving 11 bases between the germline ends. The CDR3 sequence is 16 residues long. CDR1 SGDLS and CDR2 YYNGEE come from the germline V gene. CDR3 loop: CASSVGGGSSGNTIYF. CDR3 coding DNA: TGTGCCAGCAGCGTAGGAGGAGGGAGTTCTGGAAACACCATATATTTT.

The rearrangement uses TRBV14 and TRBJ2-5, with TRBD2 matching over 9 bases. Germline assignment: CDR1 SGHDN and CDR2 FVKESK. The CDR3 has 15 residues. The V gene end was trimmed by 2 bases and the J gene end by 2 bases; junction bases not matched to a gene: 3. The CDR3 DNA follows: TGTGCCAGCAGCCAAATAAGCGGGGGGCAAGAGACCCAGTACTTC. Protein sequence: CASSQISGGQETQYF.

The gene calls are TRBV2 and TRBJ2-6; TRBD1 agrees at 9 bases. With V trimmed by 8 bases and J by 2 bases, 10 bases remained unmatched. CDR1 and CDR2 (germline): SNHLY, FYNNEI. CDR3 length: 17 amino acids. The CDR3 protein is CASDPGQGMAGANVLTF. The CDR3 coding sequence is TGTGCCAGCGACCCGGGACAGGGAATGGCTGGGGCCAACGTCCTGACTTTC. The whole variable domain, filled in from reference TRBV2 and TRBJ2-6, reads EPEVTQTPSHQVTQMGQEVILRCVPISNHLYFYWYRQILGQKVEFLVSFYNNEISEKSEIFDDQFSVERPDGSNFTLKIRSTKLEDSAMYFCASDPGQGMAGANVLTFGAGSRLTVL.

This clone came up a few times. The V call is TRBV19, the J call TRBJ1-2, with D maybe TRBD1 (6 bases). This CDR3 region has 13 residues. V was shortened by 1 base and J by 6 bases, with 9 bases between the two germline ends. CDR1 is LNHDA, CDR2 SQIVND, per germline (reference sequence). The CDR3 region is CASSIGHRDGYTF. The CDR3 nucleotides are TGTGCCAGTAGTATAGGACACAGGGATGGCTACACCTTC.

The chain joins TRBV2 to TRBJ2-7; 9 bases fit TRBD1. The length of the CDR3 is 14 residues. CDR1 and CDR2 (germline): SNHLY, FYNNEI. J gave up 4 bases and V 5 bases, and 6 bases lay outside the gene matches. CDR3 in DNA: TGTGCCAGCAGTACCGGGACAGGGCTTTACGAGCAGTACTTC. This sequence encodes CASSTGTGLYEQYF.

The rearrangement uses TRBV4-2 and TRBJ2-5; 9 nucleotides line up with TRBD2. CDR3 size: 15 residues. The V and J ends lost 1 base and 8 bases, in that order; junction bases with no gene match: 8. CDR1 and CDR2 (germline): LGHNA, YNFKEQ. The CDR3 spells CASSQGAGGTPTQYF. CDR3 sequence (DNA): TGTGCCAGCAGCCAAGGAGCGGGGGGCACGCCCACCCAGTACTTC.

The chain links TRBV30 to TRBJ2-1; tentative D call: TRBD2 (6 bases). CDR1 is GTSNPN and CDR2 is SVGIG in the germline V gene (reference sequence). V was trimmed by 0 bases and J by 2 bases, leaving 11 bases between them. This CDR3 region has 15 residues. DNA for the CDR3: TGTGCCTGGAGTGTCCGCCGGGGGACCTACAATGAGCAGTTCTTC. This translates into CAWSVRRGTYNEQFF.

This chain uses TRBV30 with TRBJ1-2; a weak D match, TRBD1 (6 bases). The CDR3 loop spans 15 amino acids. In germline, CDR1 is GTSNPN, CDR2 SVGIG (reference sequence). The ends were cut back, 0 bases at V and 5 bases at J, with 16 bases in the middle. As DNA, the CDR3 is TGTGCCTGGAGTGTAAACCACTTACAGGGATATGGCTACACCTTC. Translating it yields CAWSVNHLQGYGYTF.

The rearrangement uses TRBV11-2 and TRBJ2-3; D remains ambiguous. The V end was cut by 0 bases, the J end by 4 bases, with 8 bases between. The CDR3 runs to 14 residues. Germline loops: CDR1 SGHAT, CDR2 FQNNGV. The CDR3 DNA follows: TGTGCCAGCAGCTTAGAAACACCCGCAGATACGCAGTATTTT. Amino acid sequence: CASSLETPADTQYF.

The chain is built from TRBV4-2 and TRBJ2-3; TRBD2 aligns across 9 bases. From germline, CDR1 is LGHNA and CDR2 YNFKEQ. V shed 3 bases, J shed 5 bases, and the junction held 9 bases outside the gene matches. This CDR3 is built from 16 residues. CDR3 nucleotides: TGTGCCAGCAGCCACCCAGCAGGTAGCGGGGGAGATACGCAGTATTTT. Translated: CASSHPAGSGGDTQYF.

The gene calls are TRBV11-2 and TRBJ2-7, with D perhaps TRBD1 (6 bases). The V end was cut by 6 bases, the J end by 6 bases, with 18 bases between. Per the germline V gene, CDR1 is SGHAT and CDR2 is FQNNGV. This CDR3 contains 14 residues. The CDR3 is CASSVTGPLREQYF. The CDR3 DNA reads as TGTGCCAGCAGTGTGACAGGACCCCTCCGCGAGCAGTACTTC.

The rearrangement joins TRBV7-3 to TRBJ2-2; D not resolved. Germline lookup yields CDR1 SGHTA and CDR2 FQGTGA. The CDR3 consists of 17 residues. V gave up 5 bases and J gave up 0 bases, with 16 bases separating them. The CDR3 coding sequence is TGTGCCAGCAGCATAGAGGTAGGTAGGACGAACACCGGGGAGCTGTTTTTT. Protein product: CASSIEVGRTNTGELFF.

V usage is TRBV5-4 and J usage is TRBJ2-7; possibly TRBD2 for D (6 bases). V lost 1 base and J 0 bases, leaving 11 bases between the germline ends. Germline V gene lookup returns CDR1 SGHNT and CDR2 YYREEE (reference sequence). CDR3 size: 15 residues. Here the CDR3 DNA reads TGTGCCAGCAGCTTGCGGGGGAAGAGCTCCTACGAGCAGTACTTC. Its protein product is CASSLRGKSSYEQYF.

The chain combines TRBV2 with TRBJ2-7; the D gene is possibly TRBD1 (6 bases). V gave up 6 bases and J gave up 4 bases, with 16 bases separating them. The CDR3 has 14 residues. The V gene's germline CDR1 is SNHLY and CDR2 FYNNEI. CDR3 DNA: TGTGCCAGCAGAGATTGGGACATATCTTACGAGCAGTACTTC. Residues: CASRDWDISYEQYF. Filled out from reference TRBV2 and TRBJ2-7, the complete variable domain reads EPEVTQTPSHQVTQMGQEVILRCVPISNHLYFYWYRQILGQKVEFLVSFYNNEISEKSEIFDDQFSVERPDGSNFTLKIRSTKLEDSAMYFCASRDWDISYEQYFGPGTRLTVT.

CDR3: CASSPFSGGAKADTQYF. DNA of the CDR3: TGTGCCAGCAGTCCCTTTAGCGGGGGGGCGAAGGCAGATACGCAGTATTTT. V is TRBV2 and J is TRBJ2-3; 11 bases align to TRBD2. The CDR3 extends over 17 amino acids. V shed 5 bases, J shed 4 bases, and the junction held 11 bases outside the gene matches. Germline lookup yields CDR1 SNHLY and CDR2 FYNNEI.

The chain is built from TRBV2 and TRBJ1-2; weak D call: TRBD1 (5 bases). Trimming stripped 7 bases from V and 4 bases from J, with 10 bases between. Germline CDR1 is SNHLY and CDR2 is FYNNEI. The CDR3 has 12 residues. DNA for the CDR3: TGTGCCAGCAAGCCAGGGCCCTATGGCTACACCTTC. Translating it yields CASKPGPYGYTF.

The rearrangement uses TRBV2 and TRBJ1-2; D is possibly TRBD1 (5 bases). CDR1 is SNHLY, CDR2 FYNNEI, per germline. The ends were cut back, 0 bases at V and 8 bases at J, with 13 bases in the middle. There are 14 residues in the CDR3. CDR3 in DNA: TGTGCCAGCAGTGAAGCGCTTCAGGAGGGGGGCTACACCTTC. Protein product: CASSEALQEGGYTF. The entire variable domain, with the rest obtained from reference TRBV2 and TRBJ1-2, is as follows: EPEVTQTPSHQVTQMGQEVILRCVPISNHLYFYWYRQILGQKVEFLVSFYNNEISEKSEIFDDQFSVERPDGSNFTLKIRSTKLEDSAMYFCASSEALQEGGYTFGSGTRLTVV.

The J gene is TRBJ2-1, the V gene TRBV18; 7 bases are shared with TRBD2. This CDR3 contains 12 residues. V lost 6 bases and J lost 16; bases outside the gene matches: 12. CDR1 and CDR2 from the germline V gene are KGHSH and LQKENI. The CDR3 region is CASSSAAGWAFF. The CDR3 DNA is TGTGCCAGCTCGTCCGCAGCGGGGTGGGCTTTCTTC.

The rearrangement uses TRBV7-3 and TRBJ2-3, with 7 nucleotides matching TRBD2. CDR3 length: 15 residues. After removal of 4 bases from V and 5 bases from J, the junction contained 9 bases not matched to a gene. Germline values: CDR1 SGHTA, CDR2 FQGTGA. CDR3 DNA sequence: TGTGCCAGCAGCTACCGGGGGGTAGCGGGAGATACGCAGTATTTT. Translating it yields CASSYRGVAGDTQYF.

The chain joins TRBV30 to TRBJ1-4; 8 nucleotides agree with TRBD1. The germline gives CDR1 GTSNPN, CDR2 SVGIG (reference sequence). With V trimmed by 1 base and J by 5 bases, 9 bases remained unmatched. The length of the CDR3 is 16 residues. The CDR3 region is CAWSATRTGPNEKLFF. CDR3 nucleotides: TGTGCCTGGAGTGCGACCCGGACAGGGCCAAATGAAAAACTGTTTTTT.

The CDR3 DNA follows: TGTGCCAGCACCCCCCGTCGGGGGGGGCAGGCTTTCTTT. Translation gives CASTPRRGGQAFF. This chain links TRBV27 with TRBJ1-1, with a possible D match to TRBD1 (6 bases). CDR3 length equals 13 residues. Germline lookup yields CDR1 MNHEY and CDR2 SMNVEV (reference sequence). Trimming cost V 7 bases and J 11 bases, with 20 bases left between them.

The rearrangement links TRBV6-1 to TRBJ2-5, with 10 positions matching TRBD1. The CDR3 consists of 16 residues. Germline CDR1 MNHNS, CDR2 SASEGT. V trimming: 3 bases; J trimming: 5 bases; junction bases outside the gene matches: 9. The CDR3 region has the DNA TGTGCCAGCAGTGACTTAACCGGGACAGGGGTCGAGACCCAGTACTTC. Translated, it gives CASSDLTGTGVETQYF.

This clone was found a few times. This rearrangement joins TRBV6-7 to TRBJ1-2, with D possibly matching TRBD1 (6 bases). TRBV6-7 is identified as an open reading frame with a role that is uncertain. The length of the CDR3 is 18 residues. Trimming stripped 2 bases from V and 2 bases from J, with 21 bases between. The CDR3 is CASSYPGGGQTRNYGYTF. In DNA, the CDR3 is TGTGCCAGCAGTTACCCGGGAGGGGGGCAAACTCGGAACTATGGCTACACCTTC.

V is TRBV5-1 and J is TRBJ1-2; 9 positions agree with TRBD1. The CDR3 loop spans 13 amino acids. Germline V CDR1 and CDR2: SGHRS, YFSETQ. Trimming removed 4 bases from V and 7 bases from J; junction bases left unmatched: 5. The CDR3 sequence is CASSGTGRTGYTF. The CDR3 DNA reads TGCGCCAGCAGCGGGACAGGGAGAACTGGCTACACCTTC.